Each of the 22 T cell receptor beta chains below was sequenced from the same sample in a study of blood T cell repertoires in COVID-19. Here immunoSEQ multiplex PCR was the method, and the copy in TCRdb shows in-frame clones only, minus some. This table has roughly 80,000 clones, roughly 87% appearing once. The sequencing sample was made of peripheral blood. The receptors derive from a man older than 75 with acute or convalescent COVID-19.

The chain employs TRBV5-1 and TRBJ2-5; 9 positions match TRBD1. Germline trimming cut 4 bases from V and 1 base from J; bases unmatched to any gene: 2. CDR1 SGHRS and CDR2 YFSETQ come from the germline V gene. CDR3 length equals 14 residues. CDR3 sequence reads: CASSQTGGQETQYF. Here the CDR3 DNA reads TGCGCCAGCAGCCAGACAGGGGGCCAAGAGACCCAGTACTTC.

The rearrangement links TRBV4-1 to TRBJ1-1; 8 bases map to TRBD1. With 2 bases clipped from V and 0 bases from J, the junction kept 5 bases outside the gene matches. The CDR3 length is 16 residues. Per the germline V gene, CDR1 is MGHRA and CDR2 is YSYEKL. The CDR3 reads CASSQQGAPMNTEAFF. The CDR3 DNA reads TGCGCCAGCAGCCAACAGGGGGCCCCTATGAACACTGAAGCTTTCTTT.

This clone was seen only a few times. V is TRBV18 and J is TRBJ2-5; D might be TRBD2 (5 bases). Germline V gene data show CDR1 as KGHSH and CDR2 as LQKENI. This CDR3 has 14 amino acids. The germline V and J ends were trimmed by 0 bases and 1 base, with 6 bases remaining between them. CDR3 protein: CASSPPRGQETQYF. Written as DNA, the CDR3 is TGTGCCAGCTCACCACCCCGGGGCCAAGAGACCCAGTACTTC.

The chain combines TRBV18 with TRBJ1-5; 10 positions agree with TRBD1. The germline CDR1 and CDR2 sequences are KGHSH and LQKENI. This CDR3 comprises 15 residues. Unmatched junction bases numbered 6, after V lost 4 bases and J lost 6 bases. CDR3: CASSLGQGDRQPQHF. CDR3 coding DNA: TGTGCCAGCTCACTCGGACAGGGGGATCGTCAGCCCCAGCATTTT.

The gene calls are TRBV18 and TRBJ1-3; 7 bases line up with TRBD1. V was clipped by 3 bases and J by 0 bases; unmatched bases: 8. This CDR3 has 17 amino acids. From germline, CDR1 is KGHSH and CDR2 LQKENI. In DNA form, the CDR3 reads TGTGCCAGCTCACCTCAACAGGGGAGGCCCTCTGGAAACACCATATATTTT. Amino acids: CASSPQQGRPSGNTIYF.

This chain links TRBV27 with TRBJ1-5; D perhaps matches TRBD1 (5 bases). V was shortened by 5 bases and J by 5 bases, with 19 bases between the two germline ends. CDR1 and CDR2 (germline): MNHEY, SMNVEV (reference sequence). The CDR3 sequence is 16 residues long. The CDR3 reads CASSPLGPRGYQPQHF. The CDR3 DNA reads TGTGCCAGCAGTCCACTCGGACCTCGGGGGTATCAGCCCCAGCATTTT.

V and J are TRBV30 and TRBJ1-4; TRBD1 matches at 9 bases. CDR1 and CDR2 from the germline V gene are GTSNPN and SVGIG (reference sequence). CDR3 size: 14 residues. The J segment lost 5 bases and the V segment lost 2 bases, leaving 3 bases of the junction unmatched. This CDR3 is CAWSSGTGNEKLFF. CDR3 nucleotide sequence: TGTGCCTGGAGTTCCGGGACAGGGAATGAAAAACTGTTTTTT.

This chain joins TRBV18 and TRBJ2-5, with 8 bases lining up with TRBD1. With 1 base clipped from V and 2 bases from J, the junction kept 0 bases outside the gene matches. CDR3 length: 14 residues. Germline CDR1 is KGHSH and CDR2 is LQKENI. The CDR3 reads CASSPRDRQETQYF. DNA for the CDR3: TGTGCCAGCTCACCACGGGACAGGCAAGAGACCCAGTACTTC. Variable domain in full (rest from reference TRBV18 and TRBJ2-5): NAGVMQNPRHLVRRRGQEARLRCSPMKGHSHVYWYRQLPEEGLKFMVYLQKENIIDESGMPKERFSAEFPKEGPSILRIQQVVRGDSAAYFCASSPRDRQETQYFGPGTRLLVL.

This clone was detected once. The V gene is TRBV5-4, the J gene TRBJ2-5; 7 bases match TRBD1. V dropped 2 bases and J dropped 3; count of bases not matched to a gene: 7. CDR1 and CDR2 (germline): SGHNT, YYREEE (reference sequence). The CDR3 runs 15 residues. Written as DNA, the CDR3 is TGTGCCAGCAGCTTATCCGGGACAGAGAAAGAGACCCAGTACTTC. The encoded protein is CASSLSGTEKETQYF.

J is TRBJ1-2 and V is TRBV6-5, with 9 nucleotides matching TRBD1. Trimming took 4 bases from V and 4 from J; bases not matched to a gene: 7. Per the germline V gene, CDR1 is MNHEY and CDR2 is SVGAGI. There are 15 residues in the CDR3. The CDR3 region is CASSSPTGGGYGYTF. As DNA, the CDR3 is TGTGCCAGCAGTTCACCGACAGGGGGAGGCTATGGCTACACCTTC.

V usage is TRBV18 and J usage is TRBJ2-7; D perhaps matches TRBD2 (6 bases). This CDR3 is 13 amino acids long. Germline lookup yields CDR1 KGHSH and CDR2 LQKENI. The V gene lost 6 bases and the J gene lost 6 bases, with 15 bases spanning the gap. CDR3 sequence: CASSPTRRVEQYF. The CDR3 region has the DNA TGTGCCAGCTCGCCGACTAGGCGCGTCGAGCAGTACTTC. Combining the CDR3 with reference TRBV18 and TRBJ2-7 gives the whole variable domain NAGVMQNPRHLVRRRGQEARLRCSPMKGHSHVYWYRQLPEEGLKFMVYLQKENIIDESGMPKERFSAEFPKEGPSILRIQQVVRGDSAAYFCASSPTRRVEQYFGPGTRLTVT.

The CDR3 bases are TGTGCCAGCAGTATCGGACAGGGCACAGATACGCAGTATTTT. Protein product: CASSIGQGTDTQYF. The gene calls are TRBV2 and TRBJ2-3; 7 bases align to TRBD1. The trim removed 5 bases at V and 1 base at J, leaving 3 bases unmatched. Germline V gene sequence: CDR1 SNHLY, CDR2 FYNNEI. The length of the CDR3 is 14 residues.

The rearrangement uses TRBV29-1 and TRBJ2-1, with D possibly TRBD2 on 5 matching bases. CDR3 length equals 13 residues. V was pared by 7 bases and J by 9 bases, with 19 bases between. The germline gives CDR1 SQVTM, CDR2 ANQGSEA. The CDR3 loop reads CSGGRVEAGEQFF. CDR3 nucleotide sequence: TGCAGCGGTGGGCGGGTTGAGGCGGGTGAGCAGTTCTTC.

CDR3 loop: CASGPLPDRPGNTIYF. CDR3 bases: TGTGCTAGTGGTCCGCTCCCCGACAGGCCCGGGAACACCATATATTTT. The chain couples TRBV12-5 to TRBJ1-3; D possibly corresponds to TRBD1 (6 bases). Germline values: CDR1 LGHNT, CDR2 FRNRAP. This CDR3 is 16 amino acids long. Trimming took off 5 bases at V and 7 bases at J, with 21 bases between the two ends.

The chain links TRBV5-1 to TRBJ1-2, with 8 bases fitting TRBD1. The V gene end was trimmed by 4 bases and the J gene end by 5 bases; junction bases not matched to a gene: 19. Germline V gives CDR1 SGHRS, CDR2 YFSETQ. This CDR3 comprises 18 residues. CDR3 amino acids: CASSQPGQGQGMEYGYTF. CDR3 bases: TGCGCCAGCAGCCAGCCCGGACAGGGCCAGGGAATGGAGTATGGCTACACCTTC.

J is TRBJ2-3 and V is TRBV24-1; perhaps TRBD2 as D (7 bases). CDR1 is KGHDR and CDR2 is SFDVKD in the germline V gene. Trimming removed 8 bases at V and 1 base at J, with 15 bases between. This CDR3 is built from 15 residues. The CDR3 protein is CATNSQGRGTDTQYF. CDR3 nucleotide sequence: TGTGCCACCAACTCCCAGGGGAGGGGCACAGATACGCAGTATTTT.

The CDR3 coding sequence is TGTGCCAGCAGCTTAGACAGGGGACCCTACGAGCAGTACTTC. Protein: CASSLDRGPYEQYF. The chain employs TRBV11-2 and TRBJ2-7; D might be TRBD1 (6 bases). Germline lookup yields CDR1 SGHAT and CDR2 FQNNGV. V was clipped by 0 bases and J by 2 bases, with 8 bases between them. The CDR3 is 14 residues long. The full variable domain, its missing parts supplied by reference TRBV11-2 and TRBJ2-7, is EAGVAQSPRYKIIEKRQSVAFWCNPISGHATLYWYQQILGQGPKLLIQFQNNGVVDDSQLPKDRFSAERLKGVDSTLKIQPAKLEDSAVYLCASSLDRGPYEQYFGPGTRLTVT.

The J gene is TRBJ1-5, the V gene TRBV10-3; 11 bases align to TRBD1. V lost 10 bases, J lost 0 bases, and 8 bases stayed unmatched. Per germline, CDR1 ENHRY and CDR2 SYGVKD. The length of the CDR3 is 16 residues. The CDR3 DNA is TGTGCCACCGGGGAGGACAGGGGGCTTAGCAATCAGCCCCAGCATTTT. Its protein is CATGEDRGLSNQPQHF.

The chain links TRBV5-1 to TRBJ2-5, with D perhaps matching TRBD2 (6 bases). Germline assignment: CDR1 SGHRS and CDR2 YFSETQ. The CDR3 runs to 13 residues. Trimming shortened V by 4 bases and J by 4 bases, and 11 bases separated the two germline ends. The CDR3 coding sequence is TGCGCCAGCAGCCCGGGGAGGAGAGAGACCCAGTACTTC. Translating it yields CASSPGRRETQYF.

The rearrangement links TRBV9 to TRBJ2-3; TRBD2 might be the D (6 bases). V was shortened by 0 bases and J by 1 base, with 9 bases between the two germline ends. CDR3 size: 15 residues. Germline loops: CDR1 SGDLS, CDR2 YYNGEE. CDR3 in amino acids: CASSVVEGRTDTQYF. The DNA of the CDR3 is TGTGCCAGCAGCGTAGTGGAGGGGCGCACAGATACGCAGTATTTT.

V is TRBV2 and J is TRBJ1-1; no clear D gene. Per the germline V gene, CDR1 is SNHLY and CDR2 is FYNNEI. The CDR3 runs 13 residues. V was clipped by 7 bases and J by 1 base, with 10 bases between them. Here the CDR3 reads CASTRYENTEAFF. DNA for the CDR3: TGTGCCAGCACACGGTACGAGAACACTGAAGCTTTCTTT.

The chain carries TRBV5-1 and TRBJ2-2; 11 nucleotides agree with TRBD1. The CDR3 runs to 15 residues. Per germline, CDR1 SGHRS and CDR2 YFSETQ. The J segment lost 4 bases and the V segment lost 5 bases, leaving 4 bases of the junction unmatched. The CDR3 is CASRLGQGGTGELFF. The DNA for the CDR3 is TGCGCCAGCAGACTGGGACAGGGGGGCACCGGGGAGCTGTTTTTT.